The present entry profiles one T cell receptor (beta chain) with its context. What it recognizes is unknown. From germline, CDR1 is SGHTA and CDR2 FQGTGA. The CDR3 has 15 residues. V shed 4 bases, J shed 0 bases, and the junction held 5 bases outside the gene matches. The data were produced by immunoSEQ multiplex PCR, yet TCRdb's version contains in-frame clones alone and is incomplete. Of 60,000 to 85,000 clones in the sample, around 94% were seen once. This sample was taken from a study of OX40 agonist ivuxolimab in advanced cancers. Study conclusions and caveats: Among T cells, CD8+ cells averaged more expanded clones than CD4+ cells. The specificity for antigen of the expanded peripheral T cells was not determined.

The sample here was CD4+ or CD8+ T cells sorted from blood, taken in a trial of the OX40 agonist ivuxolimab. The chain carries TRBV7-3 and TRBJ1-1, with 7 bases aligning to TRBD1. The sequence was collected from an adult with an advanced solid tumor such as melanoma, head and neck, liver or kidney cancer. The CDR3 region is CASSSRTGLNTEAFF. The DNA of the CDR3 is TGTGCCAGCAGCTCAAGGACAGGTTTGAACACTGAAGCTTTCTTT.